This is a list of T cell receptor beta chains from one sample in a study of identical twins. One entry per CDR3 protein, called by TCRdb with MiXCR from the 5' RACE reads. The table includes fewer than 800,000 distinct CDR3 sequences, roughly 7.2% detected once. The sample was also linked to a second study, of yellow fever vaccine responses in identical twins.

Sequenced: PBMCs. The source is a woman aged 18-29 years in good health. Each CDR3 is given without its conserved first and last residue.

>TRBJ2-1|TRBV11-2
ASSRWTSGGRNNNEQF
>TRBJ2-7|TRBV28
ASSETSGTSGIEQY
>TRBJ2-2|TRBV7-9
ASSPAKSNTGELF
>TRBJ2-2|TRBV7-9
ASIPLGQGYTGELF
>TRBJ1-1|TRBV28
ASSFNPVEAF
>TRBJ1-5|TRBV28
ASRPGTGLSQPQH
>TRBJ2-3|TRBV20-1
SAGSSGGLGDTQY
>TRBJ2-7|TRBV6-5
ASSYSVVGEQY
>TRBJ2-7|TRBV29-1
SGQVGRDEQY
>TRBJ1-5|TRBV19
ASSESRGRRAQPQH
>TRBJ1-1|TRBV20-1
SARLSGVDTEAF
>TRBJ2-2|TRBV14
ASSQDAGTGELF
>TRBJ1-3|TRBV5-1
ASSLVPAVSGNTIY
>TRBJ2-5|TRBV7-9
ASSGLETQY
>TRBJ2-1|TRBV12-3/TRBV12-4
ASRPPGTAYNEQF
>TRBJ1-1|TRBV15
ATSRVGGSEAF
>TRBJ2-3|TRBV27
ASSLLGEGATDTQY
>TRBJ2-1|TRBV7-9
ASSSPFGSDEQF
>TRBJ2-2|TRBV7-9
ASRSPGNTGELF
>TRBJ2-6|TRBV6-5
ASSYTPPTGGAGANVLT
>TRBJ2-1|TRBV7-9
ASSLGDFSYNEQF
>TRBJ2-1|TRBV27
ASSFSGLAGGPPEQF
>TRBJ2-3|TRBV7-9
ASSSPLAGEVEDTQY
>TRBJ2-1|TRBV18
ASSPPQAGTYNEQF
>TRBJ1-1|TRBV5-1
ASSFSMNTEAF
>TRBJ2-5|TRBV6-5
ASSYSGAQETQY
>TRBJ1-5|TRBV6-1
ASSELGQRSNQPQH
>TRBJ1-2|TRBV28
ASSLGIGTESH
>TRBJ1-4|TRBV7-2
ASSLAAGGPPATNEKLF
>TRBJ1-4|TRBV7-9
ASSPGAGGAEKLF
>TRBJ2-7|TRBV6-5
ASSYGLGPYEQY
>TRBJ1-1|TRBV20-1
SAGGGRTNTEAF
>TRBJ1-4|TRBV5-1
ASRGLDEKLF
>TRBJ2-1|TRBV5-1
ASSSTYSLRLAGEDEQF
>TRBJ2-2|TRBV20-1
SARDREGTGELF
>TRBJ1-4|TRBV5-1
ASSLGKGNEKLF
>TRBJ2-2|TRBV11-1
ASSLRRVQRGDTGELF
>TRBJ2-1|TRBV5-1
ASSTAPLAPYNEQF
>TRBJ2-3|TRBV5-1
ASSPTLAGDTDTQY
>TRBJ2-3|TRBV12-3/TRBV12-4
ASRSVPEDTQY